The clone carrying this TCR beta chain was detected a few times. The antigen remains unidentified. This specimen comes from a study of CD8 T cells in ankylosing spondylitis. The trim removed 8 bases at V and 2 bases at J, leaving 9 bases unmatched. Germline CDR1 and CDR2: SGHRS and YFSETQ. The CDR3 is 15 residues long. Study-level findings and limits: Within ankylosing spondylitis blood, a TCR beta motif made up of seven to nine highly homologous variants appeared to be characteristic. Reportedly, matched ankylosing spondylitis synovial fluid was significantly enriched for disease-linked clones.

It was by quantitative 5'-RACE with molecular barcodes that TCR beta libraries were made. MiXCR, applied by TCRdb to the 5' RACE reads, yields one record per CDR3 protein. The table has 350,000 or so distinct CDR3 sequences, roughly 14% seen once. This TCR was sampled from a male donor with ankylosing spondylitis or in good health (not recorded which). The sequenced material came from blood, either unsorted or a sorted T cell fraction (not recorded which). This sequence joins TRBV5-1 and TRBJ2-3; 9 bases fit TRBD1. Here the CDR3 DNA reads TGCGCCAGTACAGGGGGCGCGTTTATCACAGATACGCAGTATTTT. This translates into CASTGGAFITDTQYF.